This T cell receptor (beta chain) appears in the sequencing data of a study of Graves' ophthalmopathy and Graves' hyperthyroidism. Study results and caveats: With a specificity of just over 72% and a sensitivity of roughly 71%, the model predicted ophthalmopathy progression.

V gave up 7 bases and J gave up 2 bases, with 18 bases separating them. Looked up from germline, CDR1 is SQVTM and CDR2 is ANQGSEA. This CDR3 is built from 15 residues. The table lists this clonotype with many counts. The antigen is unknown. As the template, RNA transcripts were used to amplify TCR beta CDR3 regions. First-round RT-PCR with HTBI primers preceded a second-round multiplex PCR. MiXCR, applied by TCRdb to the multiplex PCR reads, yields one record per CDR3 protein. The sample records some 350,000 distinct CDR3 sequences, approximately 18% being singletons. The clonotype originates from an adult woman with stable Graves' hyperthyroidism. The sample taken for sequencing was peripheral blood. This chain uses TRBV29-1 with TRBJ2-4; D possibly corresponds to TRBD1 (5 bases). The CDR3 DNA reads as TGCAGCGCCAACCCCGCAGGGTTTCCCAAAAACATTCAGTACTTC. It is translated as CSANPAGFPKNIQYF.